The next 8 T cell receptor beta chains were all read from a single sample in a study of vaccination and CD4 T cells after COVID-19. For these TCRs, the target antigens are not known. The Oncomine TCR Beta short-read assay was applied to DNA of cultured CD4+ T cells. TCRdb independently ran MiXCR on the PCR reads; one entry per CDR3 protein. This sample has about 20,000 distinct CDR3 sequences, with roughly three fifths found just once. The treatment: approximately 9-day PBMC culture with coronavirus spike peptide pools or control peptides (ViraFEST assay). Input material: CD4+ T cells from blood, cultured in vitro. The receptors originated from a human donor who had recovered from COVID-19.

The rearrangement links TRBV20-1 to TRBJ2-7; 7 positions match TRBD1. V shed 7 bases and J 3 bases; nucleotides not matched to a gene: 9. The CDR3 totals 13 residues. The germline gives CDR1 DFQATT, CDR2 SNEGSKA (reference sequence). Here the CDR3 reads CSVDRDSRYEQYF. DNA of the CDR3: TGCAGTGTTGACAGGGACAGTCGCTACGAGCAGTACTTC.

The V call is TRBV20-1, the J call TRBJ1-1, with TRBD1 matching 11 bases. V trimming: 5 bases; J trimming: 0 bases; junction bases outside the gene matches: 8. Germline CDR1 DFQATT, CDR2 SNEGSKA (reference sequence). This CDR3 has 16 residues. This CDR3 is CSALPGTGGMNTEAFF. Written as DNA, the CDR3 is TGCAGTGCTCTTCCCGGGACAGGGGGGATGAACACTGAAGCTTTCTTT.

The J gene is TRBJ1-6, the V gene TRBV20-1; D unclear. V lost 5 bases and J 0 bases, leaving 11 bases between the germline ends. This CDR3 has 15 residues. CDR1 DFQATT and CDR2 SNEGSKA come from the germline V gene (reference sequence). The CDR3 loop reads CSARRSSSYNSPLHF. The CDR3 DNA reads TGCAGTGCTCGACGGTCAAGCTCCTATAATTCACCCCTCCACTTT.

The V and J genes are TRBV6-5 and TRBJ1-5, with D possibly TRBD1 on 5 matching bases. Trimming took 3 bases from V and 0 from J, leaving 15 bases between them. The germline gives CDR1 MNHEY, CDR2 SVGAGI. This CDR3 has 17 residues. The CDR3 region has the DNA TGTGCCAGCAGTTATGGGTGGGGACCTGATAGCAATCAGCCCCAGCATTTT. It translates to CASSYGWGPDSNQPQHF.

This clonotype has more than one count but fewer than ten. This sequence joins TRBV5-1 and TRBJ1-2, with TRBD1 as a possible D gene (6 bases). CDR3 size: 14 residues. Germline-derived CDR1 and CDR2 are SGHRS and YFSETQ. Trimming left V 0 bases short and J 5 bases short, with 11 bases between. The CDR3 reads CASSLEQGGYGYTF. The CDR3 nucleotides are TGCGCCAGCAGCTTGGAACAGGGAGGGTATGGCTACACCTTC.

This clonotype has only a few counts. The chain joins TRBV24-1 to TRBJ2-1; D might be TRBD1 (6 bases). Germline CDR1 KGHDR, CDR2 SFDVKD. CDR3 length equals 14 residues. The V gene lost 4 bases and the J gene lost 6 bases, with 12 bases spanning the gap. CDR3 in amino acids: CATSDPDRINEQFF. In DNA form, the CDR3 reads TGTGCCACCAGTGACCCCGACAGGATCAATGAGCAGTTCTTC.

V and J are TRBV14 and TRBJ2-7; 8 bases align to TRBD1. The CDR3 is 16 residues long. After removal of 4 bases from V and 0 bases from J, the junction contained 8 bases not matched to a gene. CDR1 and CDR2 (germline): SGHDN, FVKESK. The CDR3 sequence: CASSRQGALGSYEQYF. In nucleotides, the CDR3 is TGTGCCAGCAGCCGTCAGGGGGCATTGGGCTCCTACGAGCAGTACTTC.

In its sample, this clonotype was seen a few times. V gene TRBV19 combines with J gene TRBJ2-7, with TRBD1 as a possible D gene (6 bases). Trimming shortened V by 6 bases and J by 2 bases, and 17 bases separated the two germline ends. The CDR3 has 15 residues. Germline lookup yields CDR1 LNHDA and CDR2 SQIVND (reference sequence). In nucleotides, the CDR3 is TGTGCCAGTAGCCTCAGGCCGGGACATACCTACGAGCAGTACTTC. Protein sequence: CASSLRPGHTYEQYF. The complete variable domain, with remaining parts taken from reference TRBV19 and TRBJ2-7, reads DGGITQSPKYLFRKEGQNVTLSCEQNLNHDAMYWYRQDPGQGLRLIYYSQIVNDFQKGDIAEGYSVSREKKESFPLTVTSAQKNPTAFYLCASSLRPGHTYEQYFGPGTRLTVT.